The rows below give T cell receptor beta chains drawn from one sample of a study of blood T cell repertoires in COVID-19. Here immunoSEQ multiplex PCR was the method, and the copy in TCRdb shows in-frame clones only, minus some. This sample has fewer than 200,000 clones, with approximately 90% found just once. The sequencing sample was made of peripheral blood. The receptors here all came from a man in his 60s with acute or convalescent COVID-19. The CDR3 runs from the conserved cysteine through the conserved F or W. The D gene is left open where the match is weak. Rows may omit the clone size; those that give it use once, few, many or a size class.

V	D	size	length	J	CDR3	DNA
TRBV18	-	-	14	TRBJ1-1	CASSPNSENTEAFF	TGTGCCAGCTCACCGAATAGCGAGAACACTGAAGCTTTCTTT
TRBV12-3/TRBV12-4	-	-	13	TRBJ1-1	CASSLGVNTEAFF	TGTGCCAGCAGTTTAGGAGTGAACACTGAAGCTTTCTTT
TRBV5-4	-	few	15	TRBJ1-2	CASSSGRDKRYGYTF	TGTGCCAGCAGCTCCGGCCGGGACAAGAGGTATGGCTACACCTTC
TRBV30	TRBD1	-	14	TRBJ2-2	CAWSRTGGIGELFF	TGTGCCTGGAGTCGGACAGGGGGCATCGGGGAGCTGTTTTTT
TRBV28	-	-	15	TRBJ2-1	CASSPASSLYNEQFF	TGTGCCAGCAGCCCCGCCTCGAGCCTCTACAATGAGCAGTTCTTC
TRBV6-5	-	-	12	TRBJ2-7	CASRQLPGEQYF	TGTGCCAGCAGACAACTCCCGGGCGAGCAGTACTTC
TRBV28	TRBD2	once	14	TRBJ2-3	CASSSGTSKDTQYF	TGTGCCAGCAGTTCCGGGACTAGCAAGGATACGCAGTATTTT
TRBV7-8	-	-	15	TRBJ1-6	CASTPQDMANSPLHF	TGTGCCAGCACCCCCCAGGACATGGCTAATTCACCCCTCCACTTT
TRBV7-9	TRBD1	-	14	TRBJ1-1	CASSTTGANTEAFF	TGTGCCAGCAGCACGACAGGGGCCAACACTGAAGCTTTCTTT
TRBV5-1	-	few	15	TRBJ2-2	CASSLRGVDTGELFF	TGCGCCAGCAGCTTGAGGGGCGTGGACACCGGGGAGCTGTTTTTT
TRBV29-1	TRBD1	-	12	TRBJ2-7	CSTRQGPYEQYF	TGCAGTACCCGACAGGGCCCCTACGAGCAGTACTTC
TRBV5-4	TRBD1	-	14	TRBJ2-1	CATQLRTGDDEQFF	TGTGCCACCCAGCTCCGGACAGGAGACGATGAGCAGTTCTTC
TRBV9	-	-	19	TRBJ1-2	CASSDTVGDTVWGSYGYTF	TGTGCCAGCAGCGACACCGTCGGGGATACCGTCTGGGGATCATATGGCTACACCTTC
TRBV10-3	-	-	15	TRBJ1-1	CAISESGQANTEAFF	TGTGCCATCAGTGAGTCGGGTCAGGCGAACACTGAAGCTTTCTTT
TRBV7-2	-	-	14	TRBJ1-2	CASSPDTQMYGYTF	TGTGCCAGCAGCCCCGACACGCAAATGTATGGCTACACCTTC
TRBV5-1	-	-	13	TRBJ2-3	CASSRDSTDTQYF	TGCGCCAGCAGCAGGGACTCGACAGATACGCAGTATTTT
TRBV5-8	TRBD1	-	15	TRBJ1-4	CASSTGTGVNEKLFF	TGTGCCAGCAGTACCGGGACAGGAGTTAATGAAAAACTGTTTTTT
TRBV5-1	TRBD1	-	15	TRBJ2-1	CASSGGTGWTSEQFF	TGCGCCAGCAGCGGGGGGACAGGGTGGACAAGTGAGCAGTTCTTC
TRBV25-1	TRBD1	-	15	TRBJ1-2	CASSDAGTGTYGYTF	TGTGCCAGCAGCGACGCCGGGACAGGCACCTATGGCTACACCTTC
TRBV9	-	-	14	TRBJ1-1	CASRSREGNTEAFF	TGTGCCAGCCGCTCACGAGAGGGGAACACTGAAGCTTTCTTT
TRBV18	-	-	14	TRBJ1-5	CASSLRGSDQPQHF	TGTGCCAGCTCCCTCAGAGGTTCCGATCAGCCCCAGCATTTT
TRBV2	-	-	15	TRBJ2-2	CASSGTGDNTGELFF	TGTGCCAGCAGTGGAACAGGCGACAACACCGGGGAGCTGTTTTTT
TRBV5-1	TRBD2	-	14	TRBJ2-3	CASMGTGGTDTQYF	TGCGCCAGCATGGGGACGGGGGGTACAGATACGCAGTATTTT
TRBV28	-	-	14	TRBJ1-2	CASSPTGQGYGYTF	TGTGCCAGCAGTCCTACGGGACAAGGGTATGGCTACACCTTC
TRBV5-6	-	-	12	TRBJ2-3	CASSSDSDTQYF	TGTGCCAGCAGCTCGGACTCGGATACGCAGTATTTT
TRBV5-1	-	-	15	TRBJ1-1	CASSREGTLRTEAFF	TGCGCCAGCAGCAGAGAGGGGACATTAAGGACTGAAGCTTTCTTT
TRBV5-1	-	-	13	TRBJ1-5	CASSLTANQPQHF	TGCGCCAGCAGCTTGACAGCCAATCAGCCCCAGCATTTT
TRBV5-6	TRBD1	-	18	TRBJ2-3	CASSLARGHSHRRDTQYF	TGTGCCAGCAGCTTGGCCAGGGGGCATTCACACCGTAGAGATACGCAGTATTTT
TRBV27	TRBD1	-	19	TRBJ1-4	CASSKPGTGGAGRGEKLFF	TGTGCCAGCAGTAAACCCGGGACAGGGGGCGCCGGACGGGGTGAAAAACTGTTTTTT
TRBV6-6	TRBD1	once	12	TRBJ2-1	CASSSIGTVQFF	TGTGCCAGCAGTTCCATCGGGACAGTTCAGTTCTTC
TRBV30	-	-	14	TRBJ2-1	CAWSRESSYNEQFF	TGTGCCTGGAGTCGGGAGAGCTCCTACAATGAGCAGTTCTTC
TRBV6-5	TRBD1	-	13	TRBJ1-6	CASSRDRSSPLHF	TGTGCCAGCAGCCGGGACAGGTCTTCACCCCTCCACTTT
TRBV5-4	-	-	12	TRBJ2-3	CASSRGTPMQYF	TGTGCCAGCAGCAGGGGGACCCCCATGCAGTATTTT
TRBV5-4	TRBD1	-	15	TRBJ2-1	CASSLPGTGNNEQFF	TGTGCCAGCAGCTTACCCGGGACAGGGAACAATGAGCAGTTCTTC
TRBV6-5	-	-	15	TRBJ1-1	CASSYNAGVNTEAFF	TGTGCCAGCAGTTACAACGCAGGGGTTAACACTGAAGCTTTCTTT
TRBV24-1	-	-	14	TRBJ1-2	CATSDLQRNYGYTF	TGTGCCACCAGTGATTTGCAGCGAAACTATGGCTACACCTTC
TRBV7-3	TRBD2	-	15	TRBJ2-3	CASSLGGRPTDTQYF	TGTGCCAGCAGCCTCGGGGGGAGACCCACAGATACGCAGTATTTT